What follows describes a single TCR beta chain. As yet, its antigen is unknown. 5'RACE primed from the constant segment yielded TCR alpha and TCR beta cDNA libraries bearing sample barcodes and UMIs. TCRdb ran MiXCR on the 5' RACE reads and lists one entry per CDR3 protein. The data show about 470,000 distinct CDR3 sequences, 25% seen once. These data are taken from a study of T-cell memory formation after mild COVID-19. Study conclusions and caveats: Memory cells collected pre-infection included some clones that later responded, suggesting cross-reactive memory joined. CD4+ contracting clones were mainly CM and EM; CD8+ ones, EMRA. CD4/CD8 balance held among clones contracting day 15 to 85, and later expanders leaned CD4+.

This CDR3 spans 13 amino acids. Germline V gene lookup returns CDR1 LNHDA and CDR2 SQIVND (reference sequence). V was pared by 3 bases and J by 10 bases, with 10 bases between. The sample taken for sequencing was PBMCs or a T cell subset sorted from them (not recorded which). This receptor was taken from an adult woman who had mild COVID-19 (a few samples of this study predate the infection). Cell type and time point are not known. The chain joins TRBV19 to TRBJ1-6; D uncertain. Written as DNA, the CDR3 is TGTGCCAGTAGTATTCGCGGGAACTCACCCCTCCACTTT. Translation: CASSIRGNSPLHF.